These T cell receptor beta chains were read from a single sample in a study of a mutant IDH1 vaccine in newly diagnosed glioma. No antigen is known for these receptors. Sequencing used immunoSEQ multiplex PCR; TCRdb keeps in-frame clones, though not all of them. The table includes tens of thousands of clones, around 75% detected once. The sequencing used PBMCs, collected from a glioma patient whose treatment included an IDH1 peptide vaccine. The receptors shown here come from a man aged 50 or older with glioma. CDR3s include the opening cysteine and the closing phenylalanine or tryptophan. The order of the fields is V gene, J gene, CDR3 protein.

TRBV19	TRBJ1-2	CASSVSGQGGYGYTF
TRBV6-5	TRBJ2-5	CASSYSSGGQETQYF
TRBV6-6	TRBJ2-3	CASSYKTGSTDTQYF
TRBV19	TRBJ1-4	CASRNRAGSEKLFF
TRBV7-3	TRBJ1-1	CASSFGAGEAFF
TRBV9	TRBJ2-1	CASSGRGQGGEQFF
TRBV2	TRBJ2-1	CASSEARTGGVYEQFF
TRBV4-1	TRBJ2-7	CASSQDVRAVVEQYF
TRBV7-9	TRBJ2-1	CASSSTGNEQFF
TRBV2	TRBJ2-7	CASLAGTGPPYEQYF
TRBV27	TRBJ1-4	CASSLLRTENNEKLFF
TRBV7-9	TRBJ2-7	CASLGSDRGVYEQYF
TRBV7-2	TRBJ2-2	CASSPGGNTGELFF
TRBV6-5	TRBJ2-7	CASRRRDRGIDEQYF
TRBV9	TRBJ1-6	CASRQGTNSPLHF
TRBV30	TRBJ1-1	CAWSRQVGEAFF
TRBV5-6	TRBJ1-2	CASSFEGNYGYTF
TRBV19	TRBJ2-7	CASSLEEGNEQYF
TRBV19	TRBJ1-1	CASSDPGAGRTEAFF
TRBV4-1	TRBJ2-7	CASSQGFRVPPLYEQYF
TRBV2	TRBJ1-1	CASSERTVGEGHTEAFF
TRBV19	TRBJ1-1	CASSTRQGEAFF
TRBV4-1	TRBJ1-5	CASSQEGVETLNQPQHF
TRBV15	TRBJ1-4	CATSGWTGTNEKLFF
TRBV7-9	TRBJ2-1	CASSLGRGAHEQFF
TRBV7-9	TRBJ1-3	CASSSSGAGNTIYF
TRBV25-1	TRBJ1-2	CASSDPPGTGSMDGYTF
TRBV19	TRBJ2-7	CASSQGASYEQYF
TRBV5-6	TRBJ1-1	CASSLQGRYTEAFF
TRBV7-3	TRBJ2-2	CASSLQPGGEELFF
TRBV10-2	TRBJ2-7	CATSDRAYEQYF
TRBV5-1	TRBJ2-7	CASSLDVAYEQYF
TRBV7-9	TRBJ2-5	CASSLAGQYQETQYF
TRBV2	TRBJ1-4	CASSAQGAEGEKLFF
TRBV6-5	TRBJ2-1	CASSYSGNPYNEQFF
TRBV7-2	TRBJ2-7	CASSPRTGTYEQYF
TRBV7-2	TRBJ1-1	CASSPPDTGAFF
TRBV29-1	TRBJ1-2	CSAGTLGQDGYTF
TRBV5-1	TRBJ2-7	CASSLGGQGTYEQYF
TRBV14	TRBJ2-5	CASSQERGRETQYF
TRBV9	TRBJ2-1	CASSPRDGYNEQFF
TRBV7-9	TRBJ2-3	CASSLTGGDTQYF
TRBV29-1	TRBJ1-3	CSVRLASGNTIYF
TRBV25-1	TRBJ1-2	CASSAPGHFNYGYTF
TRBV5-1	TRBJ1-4	CASLRQGNPLGEKLFF
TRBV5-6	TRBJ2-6	CASSFDRSGANVLTF
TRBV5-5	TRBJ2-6	CASSPGQGVSSGANVLTF
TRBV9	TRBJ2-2	CASKEGHFGELFF
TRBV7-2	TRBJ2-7	CASSSRGQGVYEQYF
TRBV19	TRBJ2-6	CATMDDSGANVLTF
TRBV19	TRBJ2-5	CASRQAGETQYF
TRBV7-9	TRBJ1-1	CASSLAIGLNTEAFF